These 30 T cell receptor beta chains were sequenced from one sample in a study of T cell responses to AZD1222 COVID-19 vaccine. Produced via immunoSEQ multiplex PCR; TCRdb's table is partial and in-frame only. The sample consists of 150,000 to 200,000 clones, approximately 90% of them appearing once. Specimen: peripheral blood, collected 28 days after the second AZD1222 dose. The receptor source for this set is an adult who received the AZD1222 COVID-19 vaccine.

The chain uses TRBV30 and TRBJ2-1; 8 bases are shared with TRBD2. The length of the CDR3 is 14 residues. CDR1 is GTSNPN and CDR2 is SVGIG in the germline V gene (reference sequence). V was clipped by 2 bases and J by 7 bases; unmatched bases: 7. As DNA, the CDR3 is TGTGCCTGGAGTATATCGGGGGGGCGGAATGAGCAGTTCTTC. It codes for CAWSISGGRNEQFF.

The rearrangement links TRBV25-1 to TRBJ2-3; D perhaps matches TRBD2 (6 bases). This CDR3 contains 15 residues. Germline values: CDR1 MGHDK, CDR2 SYGVNS. The V gene lost 5 bases and the J gene lost 0 bases, with 12 bases spanning the gap. The CDR3 loop is CASSFLGGSTDTQYF. The DNA of the CDR3 is TGTGCCAGCAGTTTCCTGGGGGGTAGCACAGATACGCAGTATTTT.

The chain has TRBV19 and TRBJ1-5, with 7 bases aligning to TRBD1. The V segment lost 8 bases and the J segment 7 bases; nucleotides outside the gene matches: 5. This CDR3 has 12 amino acids. Germline values: CDR1 LNHDA, CDR2 SQIVND (reference sequence). The CDR3 is CASQTGWQPQHF. Written as DNA, the CDR3 is TGTGCCAGTCAGACAGGGTGGCAGCCCCAGCATTTT.

The J gene is TRBJ2-3, the V gene TRBV3-1 (or the pseudogene TRBV3-2), with D possibly matching TRBD2 (7 bases). The CDR3 runs to 16 residues. Germline V gives CDR1 LGHDT, CDR2 YNNKEL (reference sequence). The V and J ends lost 3 bases and 0 bases respectively, with 13 bases between them. CDR3 in DNA: TGTGCCAGCAGCCAGACGAGGGGGGGGAGCACAGATACGCAGTATTTT. Its translation is CASSQTRGGSTDTQYF.

This chain links TRBV4-1 with TRBJ1-2, with TRBD1 identical over 7 bases. Germline lookup yields CDR1 MGHRA and CDR2 YSYEKL. V trimming: 4 bases; J trimming: 7 bases; junction bases outside the gene matches: 12. This CDR3 comprises 15 residues. CDR3 bases: TGCGCCAGCAGCCCTGAGACAGGGTACGGGGGTGGCTACACCTTC. This translates into CASSPETGYGGGYTF.

The CDR3 loop is CASSPGGADYGYTF. For the CDR3, the DNA is TGCGCCAGCAGCCCCGGGGGAGCTGACTATGGCTACACCTTC. This chain uses TRBV5-1 with TRBJ1-2; the D gene is possibly TRBD1 (5 bases). The V gene lost 4 bases and the J gene lost 3 bases, with 13 bases spanning the gap. The germline CDR1 and CDR2 sequences are SGHRS and YFSETQ. CDR3 length: 14 amino acids.

This clone showed up just a few times. The rearrangement uses TRBV29-1 and TRBJ1-2, with D maybe TRBD1 (6 bases). The CDR3 runs 13 residues. The ends were cut back, 0 bases at V and 7 bases at J, with 12 bases in the middle. CDR1 SQVTM and CDR2 ANQGSEA come from the germline V gene. The CDR3 nucleotides are TGCAGCGTTGAAGATCAGGGACAAAGTGGCTACACCTTC. Translated: CSVEDQGQSGYTF.

The chain carries TRBV6-5 and TRBJ1-1; D uncertain. The germline gives CDR1 MNHEY, CDR2 SVGAGI. The CDR3 is 13 amino acids. Trimming stripped 8 bases from V and 1 base from J, with 11 bases between. CDR3 nucleotide sequence: TGTGCCAGCGGTCCGTTGCAGAACACTGAAGCTTTCTTT. Protein: CASGPLQNTEAFF.

The chain couples TRBV7-3 to TRBJ1-1; 11 nucleotides align to TRBD1. With 4 bases clipped from V and 4 bases from J, the junction kept 5 bases outside the gene matches. This CDR3 contains 15 residues. Germline loops: CDR1 SGHTA, CDR2 FQGTGA. As DNA, the CDR3 is TGTGCCAGCAGCTCTACGGGACAGGGGGGCACTGAAGCTTTCTTT. It specifies CASSSTGQGGTEAFF.

J is TRBJ1-1 and V is TRBV12-5, with D possibly matching TRBD1 (5 bases). Trimming shortened V by 1 base and J by 5 bases, and 14 bases separated the two germline ends. Germline V CDR1 and CDR2: LGHNT, FRNRAP. The CDR3 runs to 15 residues. The CDR3 region is CASGLGKGSGTEAFF. As DNA, the CDR3 is TGTGCTAGTGGTTTGGGTAAGGGGTCGGGGACTGAAGCTTTCTTT.

The CDR3 here is CASSSWGDSRNQPQHF. The DNA of the CDR3 is TGTGCCAGCAGCTCGTGGGGGGACAGTCGCAATCAGCCCCAGCATTTT. The chain is built from TRBV7-9 and TRBJ1-5; 7 bases agree with TRBD1. Germline V gives CDR1 SEHNR, CDR2 FQNEAQ (reference sequence). The ends lost 4 bases at V and 2 bases at J; junction bases unmatched: 8. The CDR3 is 16 amino acids.

The rearrangement links TRBV11-3 to TRBJ2-7, with 7 positions matching TRBD2. CDR1 and CDR2 (germline): SGHNT, YENEEA. The length of the CDR3 is 13 residues. The V gene end was trimmed by 1 base and the J gene end by 6 bases; junction bases not matched to a gene: 3. CDR3 bases: TGTGCCAGCAGCTTAGGAGGCGGGAGCGAGCAGTACTTC. Its protein is CASSLGGGSEQYF.

As regards this clone: Other DNA sequences of this sample code for an identical CDR3. The chain recombines TRBV9 with TRBJ1-4; 10 nucleotides agree with TRBD1. Germline-derived CDR1 and CDR2 are SGDLS and YYNGEE. V lost 0 bases to trimming and J lost 7 bases; unmatched junction nucleotides: 3. This CDR3 is 15 amino acids long. The CDR3 bases are TGTGCCAGCAGCGTAGAGGGACAGGGGTCTGAAAAACTGTTTTTT. This sequence encodes CASSVEGQGSEKLFF. The whole variable domain, remainder taken from reference TRBV9 and TRBJ1-4, is DSGVTQTPKHLITATGQRVTLRCSPRSGDLSVYWYQQSLDQGLQFLIQYYNGEERAKGNILERFSAQQFPDLHSELNLSSLELGDSALYFCASSVEGQGSEKLFFGSGTQLSVL.

The chain is built from TRBV11-2 and TRBJ2-7; 9 bases fit TRBD1. CDR3 size: 16 residues. V lost 5 bases, J lost 4 bases, and 12 bases stayed unmatched. Germline assignment: CDR1 SGHAT and CDR2 FQNNGV. CDR3 amino acids: CASSLGGTGILYEQYF. CDR3 nucleotide sequence: TGTGCCAGCAGCCTTGGGGGGACAGGGATCTTGTACGAGCAGTACTTC.

The gene calls are TRBV12-3 or TRBV12-4 and TRBJ1-1; D not resolved. CDR3 length: 12 residues. Trimming shortened V by 3 bases and J by 6 bases, and 8 bases separated the two germline ends. CDR3 in amino acids: CASSFEGSEAFF. CDR3 nucleotide sequence: TGTGCCAGCAGTTTTGAAGGGTCTGAAGCTTTCTTT.

This rearrangement joins TRBV6-1 to TRBJ2-7; D is perhaps TRBD1 (6 bases). V lost 2 bases to trimming and J lost 3 bases, with 11 bases between them. The CDR3 loop spans 14 amino acids. Germline loops: CDR1 MNHNS, CDR2 SASEGT. This chain's CDR3 is CASSETGSLYEQYF. The CDR3 nucleotides are TGTGCCAGCAGTGAAACAGGGTCCCTCTACGAGCAGTACTTC.

J is TRBJ2-2 and V is TRBV11-3; no clear D gene. The CDR3 covers 12 residues. Germline V gives CDR1 SGHNT, CDR2 YENEEA. Trimming cost V 4 bases and J 5 bases, with 5 bases left between them. This chain's CDR3 is CASSSVTGELFF. CDR3 DNA: TGTGCCAGCAGCTCTGTAACCGGGGAGCTGTTTTTT. Looking up the rest from reference TRBV11-3 and TRBJ2-2 gives the full variable domain: EAGVVQSPRYKIIEKKQPVAFWCNPISGHNTLYWYLQNLGQGPELLIRYENEEAVDDSQLPKDRFSAERLKGVDSTLKIQPAELGDSAVYLCASSSVTGELFFGEGSRLTVL.

The chain joins TRBV2 to TRBJ1-2; a weak D match, TRBD1 (6 bases). CDR3 length: 14 amino acids. Germline loops: CDR1 SNHLY, CDR2 FYNNEI. Trimming took off 5 bases at V and 4 bases at J, with 14 bases between the two ends. CDR3: CASSQTTGAYGYTF. CDR3 in DNA: TGTGCCAGCAGTCAGACGACAGGAGCCTATGGCTACACCTTC.

The V call is TRBV10-2, the J call TRBJ1-2, with D unclear. V was shortened by 0 bases and J by 3 bases, with 11 bases between the two germline ends. CDR1 WSHSY and CDR2 SAAADI come from the germline V gene. There are 15 residues in the CDR3. The CDR3 sequence is CASSESGRAYYGYTF. CDR3 DNA sequence: TGCGCCAGCAGTGAGTCCGGCAGAGCTTACTATGGCTACACCTTC.

V is TRBV19 and J is TRBJ2-3; perhaps TRBD2 as D (5 bases). Trimming removed 7 bases from V and 2 bases from J, with 13 bases in between. The CDR3 contains 14 residues. CDR1 is LNHDA, CDR2 SQIVND, per germline (reference sequence). The CDR3 sequence: CASTLGSNTDTQYF. In DNA form, the CDR3 reads TGTGCCAGTACCCTTGGGAGCAACACAGATACGCAGTATTTT.

The V and J genes are TRBV5-6 and TRBJ2-2; the D call may be TRBD1 or TRBD2 (5 bases each). The germline CDR1 and CDR2 sequences are SGHDT and YYEEEE. The CDR3 sequence is 15 residues long. V was pared by 2 bases and J by 6 bases, with 14 bases between. The CDR3 loop reads CASSFGGRGAGELFF. The CDR3 region has the DNA TGTGCCAGCAGCTTTGGGGGTCGGGGCGCCGGGGAGCTGTTTTTT.

The chain combines TRBV3-1 (or the pseudogene TRBV3-2) with TRBJ2-7; D ambiguous. The CDR3 is made up of 12 amino acids. Germline CDR1 LGHDT, CDR2 YNNKEL (reference sequence). V shed 0 bases and J shed 7 bases, with 7 bases lying between them. The CDR3 nucleotides read TGTGCCAGCAGCCAAGAGGGCAGGGAGCAGTACTTC. Protein: CASSQEGREQYF.

This clone has just one count. The chain links TRBV12-3 or TRBV12-4 to TRBJ1-1; D is possibly TRBD1 (5 bases). This CDR3 is built from 12 residues. Between the trimmed V and J ends, which lost 4 bases and 11 bases, there was a span of 14 bases. DNA of the CDR3: TGTGCCAGCAGTTCCGGGGCCTGGGAGGCTTTCTTT. Protein product: CASSSGAWEAFF.

V gene TRBV18 combines with J gene TRBJ2-4; D is unresolved. The V and J ends lost 3 bases and 0 bases respectively, with 6 bases between them. Germline V CDR1 and CDR2: KGHSH, LQKENI. The CDR3 covers 14 residues. The CDR3 DNA sequence: TGTGCCAGCTCACCCCCTGAAGCCAAAAACATTCAGTACTTC. Its protein product is CASSPPEAKNIQYF.

The rearrangement uses TRBV4-1 and TRBJ1-1, with D hard to call. V was trimmed by 1 base and J by 0 bases, leaving 9 bases between them. The CDR3 runs to 15 residues. The germline V gene has CDR1 MGHRA and CDR2 YSYEKL. The CDR3 region has the DNA TGCGCCAGCAGCCAAGTAGGTAGTCTGAACACTGAAGCTTTCTTT. This encodes CASSQVGSLNTEAFF.

The sample holds one count of this clone. The gene calls are TRBV12-5 and TRBJ2-1; D gene ambiguous. V gave up 3 bases and J gave up 0 bases, with 9 bases separating them. The germline CDR1 and CDR2 sequences are LGHNT and FRNRAP. There are 15 residues in the CDR3. The CDR3 is CASGFGVASYNEQFF. DNA for the CDR3: TGTGCTAGTGGTTTTGGGGTCGCCTCCTACAATGAGCAGTTCTTC. The full variable domain, in which reference TRBV12-5 and TRBJ2-1 provide the parts outside the CDR3, is DARVTQTPRHKVTEMGQEVTMRCQPILGHNTVFWYRQTMMQGLELLAYFRNRAPLDDSGMPKDRFSAEMPDATLATLKIQPSEPRDSAVYFCASGFGVASYNEQFFGPGTRLTVL.

The rearrangement joins TRBV6-5 to TRBJ2-1; weak D call: TRBD2 (6 bases). This CDR3 has 15 residues. V was clipped by 6 bases and J by 1 base, with 13 bases between them. Germline assignment: CDR1 MNHEY and CDR2 SVGAGI. CDR3 nucleotide sequence: TGTGCCAGCAGCGAGGAGGCGGGGTCCTACAATGAGCAGTTCTTC. Its protein is CASSEEAGSYNEQFF.

The chain employs TRBV12-3 or TRBV12-4 and TRBJ2-2; D remains ambiguous. V was shortened by 6 bases and J by 5 bases, with 4 bases between the two germline ends. The CDR3 is made up of 11 amino acids. This chain's CDR3 is CASSATGELFF. The CDR3 bases are TGTGCCAGCAGCGCGACCGGGGAGCTGTTTTTT.

The chain carries TRBV7-7 and TRBJ2-3; D gene ambiguous. The V and J ends lost 0 bases and 1 base respectively, with 5 bases between them. This CDR3 spans 14 amino acids. Germline values: CDR1 SSHAT, CDR2 FNYEAQ (reference sequence). The CDR3 DNA reads TGTGCCAGCAGCTTAGCCATGGGCACAGATACGCAGTATTTT. Its protein is CASSLAMGTDTQYF.

The V call is TRBV6-5, the J call TRBJ1-2; 8 bases agree with TRBD1. The ends lost 2 bases at V and 9 bases at J; junction bases unmatched: 8. The germline V gene has CDR1 MNHEY and CDR2 SVGAGI. The CDR3 consists of 14 residues. Here the CDR3 reads CASSYQDRVGSYTF. The CDR3 DNA reads TGTGCCAGCAGTTACCAGGACAGGGTAGGAAGCTACACCTTC.